This T cell receptor (beta chain) was sequenced for a study of blood T cell repertoires in COVID-19. Overall study: Sites across the United States, Italy and Spain contributed samples from acute and convalescent COVID-19. In each case, the material was cDNA or gDNA derived from T cells, B-cell-depleted T cells, or PBMCs.

Trimming took off 3 bases at V and 3 bases at J, with 9 bases between the two ends. In germline, CDR1 is KGHSY, CDR2 FQNENV. This CDR3 contains 14 residues. Sequencing was performed with immunoSEQ multiplex PCR; in TCRdb, only in-frame clones are kept and a portion is missing. The sample has a few hundred thousand clones, about 85% seen once; the top ten hold 2% to 3%. The sample consisted of peripheral blood. This clonotype was sampled from a man between 18 and 35 years old with active or convalescent COVID-19. The V and J genes are TRBV16 and TRBJ1-5, with D possibly matching TRBD1 (6 bases). CDR3 loop: CASSHWDINQPQHF. CDR3 sequence (DNA): TGTGCCAGCAGCCACTGGGACATCAATCAGCCCCAGCATTTT.